This T cell receptor (beta chain) came from a study of T-cell memory formation after mild COVID-19. Study at large: Clustering of TCRs was largely donor specific.

The germline gives CDR1 SEHNR, CDR2 FQNEAQ (reference sequence). The CDR3 contains 15 residues. Trimming took 2 bases from V and 5 from J, leaving 13 bases between them. Study-level findings and limits: In second-wave clones peaking day 37, SARS-CoV-2 specificity remained unconfirmed. The finding that pre-infection memory included some responding clones suggested that cross-reactive memory joined.

On this clonotype: What it binds is unknown.

MiXCR was run by TCRdb on the 5' RACE reads, yielding one entry per CDR3 protein. The repertoire includes approximately 560,000 distinct CDR3 sequences, 15% to 20% of them detected once, and just over 8% sits in the top ten. The gene calls are TRBV7-9 and TRBJ2-1; TRBD1 or TRBD2 may be the D gene (6 bases each). This receptor was obtained from an adult woman who had mild COVID-19 (a few samples of this study predate the infection). Cell type and time point are not known. The sample was PBMCs or a T cell subset sorted from them (not recorded which). The CDR3 nucleotides read TGTGCCAGCAGCTTATCCGGGGGCCGAAACAATGAGCAGTTCTTC. It is translated as CASSLSGGRNNEQFF.